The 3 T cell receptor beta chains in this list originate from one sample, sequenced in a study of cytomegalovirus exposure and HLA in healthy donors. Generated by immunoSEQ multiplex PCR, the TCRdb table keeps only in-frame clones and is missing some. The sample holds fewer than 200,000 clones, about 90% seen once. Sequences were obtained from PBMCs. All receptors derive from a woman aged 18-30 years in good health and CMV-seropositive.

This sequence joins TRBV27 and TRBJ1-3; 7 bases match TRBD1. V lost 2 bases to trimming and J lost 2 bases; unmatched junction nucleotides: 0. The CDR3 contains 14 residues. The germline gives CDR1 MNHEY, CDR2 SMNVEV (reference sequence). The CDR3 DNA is TGTGCCAGCAGTTTAACAGGGGCTGGAAACACCATATATTTT. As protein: CASSLTGAGNTIYF.

The CDR3 loop reads CASSLDLGRGQETQYF. The CDR3 DNA is TGTGCCAGCAGCTTAGATCTAGGCAGGGGGCAAGAGACCCAGTACTTC. This sequence joins TRBV11-2 and TRBJ2-5, with 7 bases aligning to TRBD1. This CDR3 spans 16 amino acids. V was clipped by 0 bases and J by 2 bases; unmatched bases: 6. Per the germline V gene, CDR1 is SGHAT and CDR2 is FQNNGV.

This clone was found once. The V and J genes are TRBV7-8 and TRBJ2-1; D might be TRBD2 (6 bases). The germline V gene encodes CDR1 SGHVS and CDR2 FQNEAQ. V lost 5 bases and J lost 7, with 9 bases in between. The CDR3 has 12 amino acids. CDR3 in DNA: TGTGCCAGCAGCCGCGGGGAAAATGAGCAGTTCTTC. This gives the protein CASSRGENEQFF.